What follows are 16 T cell receptor beta chains derived from one specimen sequenced in a study of blood T cell repertoires in COVID-19. Here immunoSEQ multiplex PCR was the method, and the copy in TCRdb shows in-frame clones only, minus some. The table shows about 160,000 clones, with just under 85% occurring only once. What was sequenced was peripheral blood. The receptors stem from a woman older than 75 with acute or convalescent COVID-19.

A word on this clone: At the DNA level, this CDR3 is encoded by other sequences in the same sample as well. The CDR3, as DNA: TGTGCCAGCAGCTTAGGACGGGTCGGCTACACCTTC. This encodes CASSLGRVGYTF. J is TRBJ1-2 and V is TRBV7-9; D remains ambiguous. Per the germline V gene, CDR1 is SEHNR and CDR2 is FQNEAQ (reference sequence). The CDR3 consists of 12 residues. Trimming left V 1 base short and J 8 bases short, with 8 bases between.

V and J are TRBV19 and TRBJ1-3; 7 nucleotides line up with TRBD1. The CDR3 contains 15 residues. Germline values: CDR1 LNHDA, CDR2 SQIVND (reference sequence). J lost 3 bases, V lost 5 bases, and 7 bases had no gene match. Here the CDR3 reads CASSPRTGLGNTIYF. In DNA, the CDR3 is TGTGCCAGTAGTCCTAGGACAGGTCTTGGAAACACCATATATTTT.

The gene calls are TRBV30 and TRBJ1-4; D gene ambiguous. CDR1 and CDR2 from the germline V gene are GTSNPN and SVGIG (reference sequence). There are 14 residues in the CDR3. The germline V and J ends were trimmed by 0 bases and 3 bases, with 8 bases remaining between them. The CDR3 DNA follows: TGTGCCTGGAGTGTAGCAGGCTCTAATGAAAAACTGTTTTTT. Translated: CAWSVAGSNEKLFF.

The chain uses TRBV5-4 and TRBJ2-7; 7 bases agree with TRBD1. The CDR3 runs to 16 residues. J lost 2 bases, V lost 4 bases, and 12 bases had no gene match. CDR1 and CDR2 (germline): SGHNT, YYREEE (reference sequence). The CDR3 DNA reads as TGTGCCAGCAGCCCAAATACCGGGACAGCGGCCTACGAGCAGTACTTC. Translating gives CASSPNTGTAAYEQYF.

This clone appeared once. This rearrangement joins TRBV18 to TRBJ1-3, with D maybe TRBD1 (5 bases). V was cut by 1 base and J by 0 bases, with 19 bases left in between. Per germline, CDR1 KGHSH and CDR2 LQKENI. CDR3 length: 19 amino acids. The CDR3 protein is CASSPLSGETATSGNTIYF. In DNA, the CDR3 is TGTGCCAGCTCACCACTATCCGGAGAGACAGCCACCTCTGGAAACACCATATATTTT.

V gene TRBV19 combines with J gene TRBJ2-1, with 11 nucleotides matching TRBD2. The J segment lost 8 bases and the V segment lost 3 bases, leaving 3 bases of the junction unmatched. There are 14 residues in the CDR3. Per the germline V gene, CDR1 is LNHDA and CDR2 is SQIVND (reference sequence). CDR3 protein: CASSIGTSGDEQFF. CDR3 coding DNA: TGTGCCAGTAGTATTGGGACTAGCGGAGATGAGCAGTTCTTC.

V and J are TRBV2 and TRBJ1-3, with D tentatively TRBD1 (5 bases). Per germline, CDR1 SNHLY and CDR2 FYNNEI. The V end was cut by 6 bases, the J end by 0 bases, with 21 bases between. The CDR3 sequence is 18 residues long. The CDR3 is CASSLTDPKILSGNTIYF. CDR3 in DNA: TGTGCCAGCAGCCTGACAGACCCTAAGATCCTCTCTGGAAACACCATATATTTT.

The chain uses TRBV7-9 and TRBJ2-7, with 10 bases matching TRBD1. Germline CDR1 SEHNR, CDR2 FQNEAQ (reference sequence). V gave up 4 bases and J gave up 2 bases; unmatched junction bases: 8. The CDR3 totals 16 residues. CDR3 DNA: TGTGCCAGCAGCTGGACGGGACAGGGGACGGCCTACGAGCAGTACTTC. It translates to CASSWTGQGTAYEQYF.

The chain employs TRBV7-6 and TRBJ2-2; tentative D call: TRBD1 (6 bases). CDR3 size: 18 residues. V was trimmed by 1 base and J by 0 bases, leaving 15 bases between them. Germline assignment: CDR1 SGHVS and CDR2 FNYEAQ. CDR3 nucleotides: TGTGCCAGCAGCTTAGACACAGGGTGGGAAACGAACACCGGGGAGCTGTTTTTT. This sequence encodes CASSLDTGWETNTGELFF.

This chain connects TRBV10-1 to TRBJ2-3, with no clear D. In germline, CDR1 is WNHNN, CDR2 SYGVQD (reference sequence). Trimming shortened V by 5 bases and J by 6 bases, and 12 bases separated the two germline ends. This CDR3 region has 13 residues. For the CDR3, the DNA is TGCGCCAGCAGTCTCCGCGTCGAGGATACGCAGTATTTT. Protein: CASSLRVEDTQYF.

The rearrangement links TRBV5-1 to TRBJ2-1, with 9 nucleotides matching TRBD2. V lost 3 bases and J lost 8; bases outside the gene matches: 12. From germline, CDR1 is SGHRS and CDR2 YFSETQ. This CDR3 is built from 16 residues. The CDR3 protein is CASSYGGLAGNYEQFF. The CDR3, as DNA: TGCGCCAGCAGCTACGGGGGGCTAGCGGGGAACTATGAGCAGTTCTTC.

J is TRBJ1-6 and V is TRBV2; tentative D call: TRBD1 (6 bases). Trimming shortened V by 4 bases and J by 4 bases, and 11 bases separated the two germline ends. CDR1 is SNHLY, CDR2 FYNNEI, per germline. This CDR3 is built from 15 residues. The CDR3 region has the DNA TGTGCCAGCAGTGCCGGGACAACATATAATTCACCCCTCCACTTT. Translation: CASSAGTTYNSPLHF. Together with reference TRBV2 and TRBJ1-6, the CDR3 gives the full variable domain: EPEVTQTPSHQVTQMGQEVILRCVPISNHLYFYWYRQILGQKVEFLVSFYNNEISEKSEIFDDQFSVERPDGSNFTLKIRSTKLEDSAMYFCASSAGTTYNSPLHFGNGTRLTVT.

The chain is built from TRBV24-1 and TRBJ2-1; TRBD2 aligns across 8 bases. After removal of 0 bases from V and 10 bases from J, the junction contained 4 bases not matched to a gene. This CDR3 has 14 residues. CDR1 and CDR2 (germline): KGHDR, SFDVKD. CDR3 bases: TGTGCCACCAGTGATTTGGCGGGGGGAGCGGAGCAGTTCTTC. It codes for CATSDLAGGAEQFF.

This clone was picked up one time. The gene calls are TRBV15 and TRBJ2-2; D uncertain. The CDR3 is made up of 13 amino acids. Germline values: CDR1 LNHNV, CDR2 YYDKDF (reference sequence). The V end was cut by 3 bases, the J end by 4 bases, with 6 bases between. The CDR3, as DNA: TGTGCCACCAGCAGCCTTAGCACCGGGGAGCTGTTTTTT. Protein: CATSSLSTGELFF.

The count of this clone is one. V usage is TRBV2 and J usage is TRBJ2-1; maybe TRBD1 (6 bases). The CDR3 runs to 14 residues. Trimming stripped 0 bases from V and 7 bases from J, with 10 bases between. CDR1 and CDR2 (germline): SNHLY, FYNNEI. The CDR3 coding sequence is TGTGCCAGCAGTGAAGCGAGAAGGGGGAATGAGCAGTTCTTC. It translates to CASSEARRGNEQFF.

The chain carries TRBV3-1 (or the pseudogene TRBV3-2) and TRBJ1-6; D uncertain. The CDR3 spans 13 residues. V was trimmed by 4 bases and J by 1 base, leaving 2 bases between them. The germline V gene has CDR1 LGHDT and CDR2 YNNKEL (reference sequence). CDR3 in DNA: TGTGCCAGCAGCCCTTCCTATAATTCACCCCTCCACTTT. Translation gives CASSPSYNSPLHF.